One sample yielded the 9 T cell receptor beta chains listed below, sequenced in a study of response to subunit inactivated influenza vaccine. TCRdb ran MiXCR on the RT-PCR reads and lists one entry per CDR3 protein. The sample holds about 300,000 distinct CDR3 sequences, 22% seen once. The sequencing used PBMCs from blood, collected approximately 20 months after vaccination. The source is a man aged 50 to 75 who received an inactivated influenza vaccine.

This chain joins TRBV6-1 and TRBJ2-1; 8 bases map to TRBD2. CDR1 is MNHNS and CDR2 is SASEGT in the germline V gene. The CDR3 is 13 residues long. V trimming: 10 bases; J trimming: 4 bases; junction bases outside the gene matches: 6. CDR3 region: CATRLALYNEQFF. The CDR3 bases are TGTGCCACCAGACTAGCGCTTTACAATGAGCAGTTCTTC.

This clonotype was counted between two and nine times. The chain uses TRBV18 and TRBJ2-3; 11 bases map to TRBD2. The CDR3 consists of 18 residues. Germline loops: CDR1 KGHSH, CDR2 LQKENI. The V segment lost 3 bases and the J segment 0 bases; nucleotides outside the gene matches: 8. As DNA, the CDR3 is TGTGCCAGCTCACCCACTAGCGGGAGCCTGTTTAGCACAGATACGCAGTATTTT. It is translated as CASSPTSGSLFSTDTQYF.

The J gene is TRBJ1-2, the V gene TRBV5-1, with D tentatively TRBD1 (5 bases). CDR1 SGHRS and CDR2 YFSETQ come from the germline V gene. The CDR3 is made up of 19 amino acids. V was clipped by 2 bases and J by 4 bases, with 27 bases between them. The chain's CDR3 is CASSFFPEQTATPIYGYTF. In nucleotides, the CDR3 is TGCGCCAGCAGCTTTTTTCCTGAACAGACAGCTACACCAATCTATGGCTACACCTTC.

This clonotype was counted only a few times. The V gene is TRBV4-3, the J gene TRBJ2-5; a possible D gene is TRBD1 (5 bases). Germline assignment: CDR1 LGHNA and CDR2 YSLEER. V dropped 3 bases and J dropped 0 bases, with 8 bases sitting between them. The CDR3 has 14 amino acids. CDR3 nucleotides: TGCGCCAGCAGCCAGGACACTAACCAAGAGACCCAGTACTTC. It codes for CASSQDTNQETQYF.

This clonotype was seen more than once but under ten times. The chain employs TRBV12-3 or TRBV12-4 and TRBJ2-3; no clear D. The CDR3 has 14 residues. V was shortened by 3 bases and J by 3 bases, with 10 bases between the two germline ends. The CDR3 reads CASSFRLATDTQYF. CDR3 coding DNA: TGTGCCAGCAGTTTTCGGCTCGCGACAGATACGCAGTATTTT.

This clonotype has a handful of counts. V usage is TRBV20-1 and J usage is TRBJ2-3; 9 bases match TRBD2. CDR3 length: 16 residues. The germline V gene has CDR1 DFQATT and CDR2 SNEGSKA (reference sequence). Trimming cost V 5 bases and J 5 bases; bases outside gene matches: 14. The DNA of the CDR3 is TGCAGTGCTCGGCCCCTGGCGGGGGGGCATAAAGATACGCAGTATTTT. It is translated as CSARPLAGGHKDTQYF.

The chain joins TRBV6-2 or TRBV6-3 to TRBJ2-1, with D perhaps assigned TRBD1 or TRBD2 (5 bases each). Germline-derived CDR1 and CDR2 are MNHEY and SVGEGT. The CDR3 consists of 11 residues. V was trimmed by 11 bases and J by 4 bases, leaving 9 bases between them. CDR3 sequence: CAGGPYNEQFF. In DNA form, the CDR3 reads TGTGCCGGGGGACCGTACAATGAGCAGTTCTTC.

The gene calls are TRBV7-9 and TRBJ1-6; D gene uncertain. This CDR3 contains 13 residues. The germline V gene encodes CDR1 SEHNR and CDR2 FQNEAQ (reference sequence). V gave up 8 bases and J gave up 8 bases, with 13 bases separating them. This CDR3 is CASGEIDYSPLHF. CDR3 in DNA: TGTGCCAGCGGGGAAATAGATTATTCACCCCTCCACTTT.

This clonotype has only a few counts. The chain couples TRBV7-9 to TRBJ2-3; TRBD2 matches at 7 bases. Germline lookup yields CDR1 SEHNR and CDR2 FQNEAQ (reference sequence). The J segment lost 2 bases and the V segment lost 7 bases, leaving 12 bases of the junction unmatched. This CDR3 region has 16 residues. DNA of the CDR3: TGTGCCAGCACCATACTAGCGTCCTTACTCACAGATACGCAGTATTTT. It translates to CASTILASLLTDTQYF.